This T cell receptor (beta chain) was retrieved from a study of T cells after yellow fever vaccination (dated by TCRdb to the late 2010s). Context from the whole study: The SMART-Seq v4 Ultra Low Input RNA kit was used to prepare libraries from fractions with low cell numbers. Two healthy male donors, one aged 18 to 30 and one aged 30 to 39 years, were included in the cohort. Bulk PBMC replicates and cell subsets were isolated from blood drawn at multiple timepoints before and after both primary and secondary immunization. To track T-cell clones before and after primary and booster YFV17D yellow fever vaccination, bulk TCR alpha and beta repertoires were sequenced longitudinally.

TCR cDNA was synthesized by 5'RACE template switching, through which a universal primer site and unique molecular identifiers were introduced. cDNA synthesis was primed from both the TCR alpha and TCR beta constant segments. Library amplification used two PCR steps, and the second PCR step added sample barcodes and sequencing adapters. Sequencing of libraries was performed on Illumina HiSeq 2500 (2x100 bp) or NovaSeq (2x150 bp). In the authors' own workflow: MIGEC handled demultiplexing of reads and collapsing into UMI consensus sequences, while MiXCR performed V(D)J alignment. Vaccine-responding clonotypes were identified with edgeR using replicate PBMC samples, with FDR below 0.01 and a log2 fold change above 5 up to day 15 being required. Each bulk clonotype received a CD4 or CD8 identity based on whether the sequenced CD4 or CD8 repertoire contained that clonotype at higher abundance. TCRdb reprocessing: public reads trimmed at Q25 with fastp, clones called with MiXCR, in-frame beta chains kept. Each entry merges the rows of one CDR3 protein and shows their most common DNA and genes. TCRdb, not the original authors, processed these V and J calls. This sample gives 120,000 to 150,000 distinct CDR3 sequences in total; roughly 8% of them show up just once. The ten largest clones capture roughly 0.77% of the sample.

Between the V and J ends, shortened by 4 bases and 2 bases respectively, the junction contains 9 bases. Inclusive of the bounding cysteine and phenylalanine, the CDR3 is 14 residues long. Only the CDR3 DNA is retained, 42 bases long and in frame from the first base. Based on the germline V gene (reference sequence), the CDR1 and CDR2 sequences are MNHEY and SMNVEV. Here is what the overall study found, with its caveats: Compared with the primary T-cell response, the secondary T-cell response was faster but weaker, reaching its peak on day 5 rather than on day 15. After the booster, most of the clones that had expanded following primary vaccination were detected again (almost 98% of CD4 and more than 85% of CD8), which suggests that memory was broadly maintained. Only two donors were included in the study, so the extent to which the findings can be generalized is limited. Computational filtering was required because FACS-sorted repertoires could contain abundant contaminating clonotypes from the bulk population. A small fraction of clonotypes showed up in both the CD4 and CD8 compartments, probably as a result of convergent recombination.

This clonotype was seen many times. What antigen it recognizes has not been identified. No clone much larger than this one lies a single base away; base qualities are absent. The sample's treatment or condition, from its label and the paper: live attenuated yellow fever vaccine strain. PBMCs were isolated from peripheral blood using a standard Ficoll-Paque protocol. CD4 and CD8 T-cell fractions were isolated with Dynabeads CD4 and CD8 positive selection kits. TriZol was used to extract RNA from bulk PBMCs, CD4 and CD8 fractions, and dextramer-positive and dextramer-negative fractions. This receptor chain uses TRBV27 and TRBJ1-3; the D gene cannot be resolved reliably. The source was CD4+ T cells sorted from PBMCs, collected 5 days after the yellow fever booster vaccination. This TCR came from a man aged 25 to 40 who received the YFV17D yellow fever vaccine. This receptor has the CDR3 CASSYSSAGNTIYF. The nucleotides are TGTGCCAGCAGTTACAGTTCTGCTGGAAACACCATATATTTT.